The 17 T cell receptor beta chains given below trace back to one sample, sequenced in a study of shared clonotypes between healthy human individuals. Using immunoSEQ multiplex PCR, the repertoire was profiled, and TCRdb retains in-frame clones only, with some absent. The sample yields 730,000 or so clones, 55% to 75% seen once. Sequencing was carried out using memory CD4+ T cells sorted from blood. Specified subset: CD45RA-negative fraction. The receptors originated from a woman in her twenties or thirties in good health.

The genes are TRBV28 and TRBJ2-2; a possible D gene is TRBD2 (6 bases). Trimming shortened V by 7 bases and J by 5 bases, and 11 bases separated the two germline ends. The CDR3 is 13 amino acids. Germline V gene data show CDR1 as MDHEN and CDR2 as SYDVKM. In DNA, the CDR3 is TGTGCCAGCACCCCAGGGAGGACCGGGGAGCTGTTTTTT. Its protein product is CASTPGRTGELFF.

This clone was detected a few times. This chain joins TRBV9 and TRBJ2-7; perhaps TRBD2 as D (6 bases). V dropped 3 bases and J dropped 5 bases, with 15 bases sitting between them. The CDR3 has 14 amino acids. Germline lookup yields CDR1 SGDLS and CDR2 YYNGEE. The CDR3 is CASSGGDFGNEQYF. CDR3 in DNA: TGTGCCAGCAGCGGGGGGGACTTCGGCAACGAGCAGTACTTC.

This clone was seen more than once but under ten times. The chain joins TRBV7-7 to TRBJ2-5, with 9 bases identical to TRBD2. CDR1 is SSHAT and CDR2 is FNYEAQ in the germline V gene (reference sequence). Losses at the gene ends were 5 bases for V and 11 bases for J; bases not matched to a gene: 12. The CDR3 covers 14 residues. The CDR3 DNA sequence: TGTGCCAGCAGCCCGACCGGACTAGCGAGGGAGCAGTACTTC. It yields the protein CASSPTGLAREQYF.

This clone occurred once. The V and J genes are TRBV5-1 and TRBJ2-5; D tentatively fits TRBD1 or TRBD2 (6 bases each). From germline, CDR1 is SGHRS and CDR2 YFSETQ. The V gene lost 6 bases and the J gene lost 5 bases, with 14 bases spanning the gap. The CDR3 is made up of 13 amino acids. The CDR3: CASKGGRRETQYF. DNA of the CDR3: TGCGCCAGCAAAGGGGGGCGCCGGGAGACCCAGTACTTC.

This clone was counted once. This chain uses TRBV28 with TRBJ1-5; no clear D. The germline V gene encodes CDR1 MDHEN and CDR2 SYDVKM. V was cut by 8 bases and J by 4 bases, with 9 bases left in between. The CDR3 runs to 12 residues. CDR3 sequence (DNA): TGTGCCAGCGCCACGAATAATCAGCCCCAGCATTTT. Amino acid sequence: CASATNNQPQHF.

The chain uses TRBV7-6 and TRBJ2-1; unclear D gene. Germline values: CDR1 SGHVS, CDR2 FNYEAQ. The CDR3 sequence is 16 residues long. Trimming cost V 5 bases and J 5 bases, with 19 bases left between them. In DNA form, the CDR3 reads TGTGCCAGCAGCGACCCGCTCCGCGGAAGTAACAATGAGCAGTTCTTC. This gives the protein CASSDPLRGSNNEQFF.

This rearrangement joins TRBV9 to TRBJ1-2; no clear D. V gave up 0 bases and J gave up 2 bases, with 11 bases separating them. The CDR3 covers 15 residues. Germline CDR1 is SGDLS and CDR2 is YYNGEE. The CDR3 nucleotides read TGTGCCAGCAGCGTAGACCCTGGCAGGAACTATGGCTACACCTTC. Amino acids: CASSVDPGRNYGYTF.

CDR3: CASSILAGEAHTQYF. For the CDR3, the DNA is TGTGCCAGTAGTATCTTAGCGGGAGAGGCCCATACGCAGTATTTT. The J gene is TRBJ2-3, the V gene TRBV19; TRBD2 matches at 9 bases. CDR1 is LNHDA and CDR2 is SQIVND in the germline V gene (reference sequence). V shed 3 bases and J 7 bases; nucleotides not matched to a gene: 8. This CDR3 comprises 15 residues.

This chain uses TRBV2 with TRBJ2-1, with D uncertain. Trimming took 7 bases from V and 4 from J, leaving 8 bases between them. There are 12 residues in the CDR3. Germline assignment: CDR1 SNHLY and CDR2 FYNNEI. CDR3 DNA: TGTGCCAGCATCCGGACGTACAATGAGCAGTTCTTC. It is translated as CASIRTYNEQFF.

This clone came up a few times. The gene calls are TRBV19 and TRBJ1-2; D is unclear. V lost 3 bases, J lost 8 bases, and 13 bases lay in between. The germline V gene encodes CDR1 LNHDA and CDR2 SQIVND (reference sequence). This CDR3 region has 13 residues. CDR3 DNA: TGTGCCAGTAGTATCAGTCTTTCGGACGGCTACACCTTC. Its translation: CASSISLSDGYTF.

The V and J genes are TRBV2 and TRBJ2-7, with D unresolved. CDR3 size: 12 residues. Between the trimmed V and J ends, which lost 8 bases and 0 bases, there was a span of 8 bases. Germline CDR1 and CDR2: SNHLY and FYNNEI. In DNA, the CDR3 is TGTGCCAGCGGGCTAAGCTCCTACGAGCAGTACTTC. This codes for CASGLSSYEQYF.

This chain links TRBV18 with TRBJ2-7, with D tentatively TRBD1 (6 bases). V gave up 2 bases and J gave up 7 bases, with 18 bases separating them. Germline assignment: CDR1 KGHSH and CDR2 LQKENI. The CDR3 contains 15 residues. The CDR3 nucleotides read TGTGCCAGCTCACCAACGAGACAGGTACCTCAGGAGCAGTACTTC. This gives the protein CASSPTRQVPQEQYF.

This chain uses TRBV27 with TRBJ2-7; the match to TRBD2 covers 9 bases. The J segment lost 4 bases and the V segment lost 8 bases, leaving 6 bases of the junction unmatched. CDR1 and CDR2 (germline): MNHEY, SMNVEV (reference sequence). The length of the CDR3 is 13 residues. The CDR3 DNA follows: TGTGCCAGCGCTAGCGGGACTATTTACGAGCAGTACTTC. Protein sequence: CASASGTIYEQYF.

The chain couples TRBV21-1 to TRBJ1-4. TRBV21-1 is described as a pseudogene. CDR3 length: 18 amino acids. The CDR3 DNA is TGTGCCAGCAGCAAAGGAGGAGGGTTGTTAGACCTTAATGAAAAACTGTTTTTT. Amino acids: CASSKGGGLLDLNEKLFF.

The J gene is TRBJ2-5, the V gene TRBV19, with D unresolved. CDR1 is LNHDA and CDR2 is SQIVND in the germline V gene (reference sequence). The V end was cut by 3 bases, the J end by 5 bases, with 10 bases between. The CDR3 runs 13 residues. CDR3 coding DNA: TGTGCCAGTAGTATTTCGTTGACGGAGACCCAGTACTTC. Protein: CASSISLTETQYF.

V gene TRBV25-1 combines with J gene TRBJ1-5; D gene ambiguous. V was shortened by 3 bases and J by 6 bases, with 12 bases between the two germline ends. Germline-derived CDR1 and CDR2 are MGHDK and SYGVNS. The CDR3 spans 14 residues. The DNA for the CDR3 is TGTGCCAGCAGTGATACCGCCGGGCTTCAGCCCCAGCATTTT. It encodes CASSDTAGLQPQHF.

In this sample, this clone turned up once. The chain couples TRBV28 to TRBJ2-4; TRBD1 is a possible D gene (8 bases). CDR3 length equals 16 residues. V lost 6 bases, J lost 6 bases, and 21 bases lay in between. Germline V gene lookup returns CDR1 MDHEN and CDR2 SYDVKM. CDR3 in amino acids: CASRRTGRGLLNIQYF. The CDR3 DNA is TGTGCCAGCAGGCGGACAGGGAGGGGGCTCTTAAACATTCAGTACTTC.